These T cell receptor beta chains were read from a single sample in a study of early T cells in non-severe SARS-CoV-2 infection. TCRdb passed the 5' RACE reads through MiXCR, listing each CDR3 protein once. The table includes 45,000 to 55,000 distinct CDR3 sequences, approximately 13% detected once. Specimen: whole blood. The receptor set was obtained from an adult who was a healthcare worker with PCR-confirmed SARS-CoV-2 infection or an uninfected control (not recorded which). Both conserved end residues are part of each CDR3. The order of the fields is D gene, clone size, J gene, V gene, CDR3 DNA, CDR3 protein. The D gene is left open where the match is weak. The size field is filled for only some rows; it gives once, few, many or a size class.

>.|many|TRBJ2-1|TRBV2
TGTGCCAGCAATACAGAGGGGCGAACCTACAATGAGCAGTTCTTC
CASNTEGRTYNEQFF
>.|many|TRBJ2-5|TRBV9
TGTGCCAGCAGCGTAGGGGGGCTAGCGCGGGAGACCCAGTACTTC
CASSVGGLARETQYF
>.|few|TRBJ1-1|TRBV5-1
TGCGCCAGCAGCCAACAGGTGAACACTGAAGCTTTCTTT
CASSQQVNTEAFF
>.|many|TRBJ1-5|TRBV7-3
TGTGCCAGCAGCTTACTCGGACAAAACGGCAATCAGCCCCAGCATTTT
CASSLLGQNGNQPQHF
>TRBD1|many|TRBJ2-7|TRBV18
TGTGCCAGCTCACCACCGGGCCAGGGGGCCGTCGGATACGAGCAGTACTTC
CASSPPGQGAVGYEQYF
>TRBD2|many|TRBJ2-2|TRBV28
TGTGCCAGCAATGGGGATAGCGGGACGAACACCGGGGAGCTGTTTTTT
CASNGDSGTNTGELFF
>.|.|TRBJ1-1|TRBV27
TGTGCCAGCAGATCCCCGGGGGGGCTGGCAGGGGCTGAAGCTTTCTTT
CASRSPGGLAGAEAFF
>TRBD2|few|TRBJ2-5|TRBV12-3/TRBV12-4
TGTGCCAGCAGCCCCGGGACTAGGAGAGAGACCCAGTACTTC
CASSPGTRRETQYF
>.|many|TRBJ1-2|TRBV29-1
TGCAGCGTTGATGACGAGTCCGGCTACACCTTC
CSVDDESGYTF
>.|many|TRBJ1-3|TRBV7-2
TGTGCCAGCAGCACCTATCAAGCGAGAACTGGAAACACCATATATTTT
CASSTYQARTGNTIYF
>.|few|TRBJ1-1|TRBV5-1
TGCGCCAGCAGCTTTGGAAGCAACACTGAAGCTTTCTTT
CASSFGSNTEAFF
>TRBD2|.|TRBJ2-5|TRBV7-3
TGTGCCAGCAGCTTAATGGCTAGCGGGGGTGAGACCCAGTACTTC
CASSLMASGGETQYF
>.|many|TRBJ1-1|TRBV19
TGCGCGACAGGCGAAGCTTTCTTT
CATGEAFF
>.|.|TRBJ1-2|TRBV7-2
TGTGCCAGCAGCTCGAGGGGACCGGCCCTCTATGGCTACACCTTC
CASSSRGPALYGYTF
>TRBD1|few|TRBJ2-6|TRBV20-1
TGCAGTGCTAGGGACAGGGAGGCTGGGGCCAACGTCCTGACTTTC
CSARDREAGANVLTF
>.|few|TRBJ2-7|TRBV9
TGTGCCAGCTCCGGGACAAGTTACGAGCAGTACTTC
CASSGTSYEQYF
>.|many|TRBJ2-1|TRBV7-6
TGTGCCAGCAGCTTAAGGACCAATGAGCAGTTCTTC
CASSLRTNEQFF
>TRBD2|few|TRBJ2-1|TRBV7-2
TGTGCCAGCAGCTTACCCGCGCGGGGGGCCTACAATGAGCAGTTCTTC
CASSLPARGAYNEQFF
>.|.|TRBJ1-1|TRBV7-9
TGTGCCAGCAGCTTAGCGTACCTGAACACTGAAGCTTTCTTT
CASSLAYLNTEAFF
>TRBD2|few|TRBJ2-1|TRBV4-1
TGCGCCAGCAGCCAAGATCCGACTAGCCGACAAGCAGGCAATGAGCAGTTCTTC
CASSQDPTSRQAGNEQFF
>.|many|TRBJ2-2|TRBV7-6
TGTGCCAGCAACAGGAAAAACACCGGGGAGCTGTTTTTT
CASNRKNTGELFF
>.|many|TRBJ1-2|TRBV18
TGTGCCAGCTCGCCGAACAGGGACCATTATGGCTACACCTTC
CASSPNRDHYGYTF
>TRBD1|.|TRBJ1-5|TRBV19
TGTGCCAGTAGCGTCGACAGGGAAGGCAATCAGCCCCAGCATTTT
CASSVDREGNQPQHF
>.|.|TRBJ2-2|TRBV28
TGTGCCAGCAGTGGCACCGGGGAGCTGTTTTTT
CASSGTGELFF